Below are 22 T cell receptor beta chains sequenced from a single sample in a study of T cells in Graves' hyperthyroidism and ophthalmopathy. TCR beta CDR3 sequences were amplified from RNA transcripts. The TCR CDR3 first-round RT-PCR relied on the HTBI primer set. TCRdb fed the multiplex PCR reads into MiXCR, producing one record per CDR3 protein. The sample lists 600,000 or so distinct CDR3 sequences; around 15% were seen once. The sequencing input was blood. The receptor set was obtained from a woman aged 25 to 39 with Graves' hyperthyroidism.

The gene calls are TRBV6-1 and TRBJ2-1, with D possibly TRBD1 on 5 matching bases. Germline CDR1 and CDR2: MNHNS and SASEGT. The CDR3 covers 13 residues. V was pared by 5 bases and J by 6 bases, with 11 bases between. The CDR3 DNA is TGTGCCAGCAGTTTTAGGGGTGTCAATGAGCAGTTCTTC. Its protein product is CASSFRGVNEQFF.

Remarks on this clonotype: Since a much larger clone is just one base distant, this may be a read error. The chain couples TRBV28 to TRBJ2-1, with TRBD2 matching over 16 bases. The CDR3 runs to 17 residues. Germline assignment: CDR1 MDHEN and CDR2 SYDVKM. J lost 9 bases, V lost 6 bases, and 11 bases had no gene match. CDR3 DNA sequence: TGTGCCAGCAGATCAGATAAGGGACTAGCGGGAGGGAGTGAGCAGTTCTTC. Residues: CASRSDKGLAGGSEQFF. Drawing the rest from reference TRBV28 and TRBJ2-1, the complete variable domain is DVKVTQSSRYLVKRTGEKVFLECVQDMDHENMFWYRQDPGLGLRLIYFSYDVKMKEKGDIPEGYSVSREKKERFSLILESASTNQTSMYLCASRSDKGLAGGSEQFFGPGTRLTVL.

This clonotype was observed a few times. A much larger clone lies one base from this, so it may be a read error. The chain carries TRBV9 and TRBJ2-7, with D perhaps TRBD1 or TRBD2 (5 bases each). The CDR3 is 13 amino acids. Trimming cost V 5 bases and J 1 base, with 10 bases left between them. Germline CDR1 is SGDLS and CDR2 is YYNGEE. As DNA, the CDR3 is TGTGCCAGCAGGGGGACGGATTCCTACGAGCAGTACTTC. This encodes CASRGTDSYEQYF.

This clonotype was seen ten or more times. The rearrangement links TRBV28 to TRBJ2-7; possible D gene TRBD1, 6 bases. From germline, CDR1 is MDHEN and CDR2 SYDVKM. The CDR3 runs to 14 residues. V dropped 4 bases and J dropped 9 bases, with 19 bases sitting between them. The CDR3 sequence: CASSSIARGSRQYF. In nucleotides, the CDR3 is TGTGCCAGCAGTTCGATAGCGAGGGGGTCCCGGCAGTACTTC.

This clonotype has only a few counts. The V gene is TRBV6-1, the J gene TRBJ2-7; no reliable D call. The CDR3 consists of 11 residues. Germline assignment: CDR1 MNHNS and CDR2 SASEGT. V lost 8 bases, J lost 3 bases, and 8 bases lay in between. The CDR3, as DNA: TGTGCCAGCTACGCCGGCTACGAGCAGTACTTC. This gives the protein CASYAGYEQYF.

This clonotype was detected many times. The genes are TRBV28 and TRBJ1-1, with D unresolved. CDR3 length: 15 residues. V was pared by 5 bases and J by 0 bases, with 13 bases between. The V gene's germline CDR1 is MDHEN and CDR2 SYDVKM. The DNA of the CDR3 is TGTGCCAGCAGTGCGTTAGGGTACATGAACACTGAAGCTTTCTTT. Encoded protein: CASSALGYMNTEAFF.

This clonotype appeared a few times. The chain recombines TRBV6-1 with TRBJ2-5; 8 bases map to TRBD1. This CDR3 region has 17 residues. Germline values: CDR1 MNHNS, CDR2 SASEGT. Trimming removed 8 bases from V and 4 bases from J; junction bases left unmatched: 18. The CDR3 region is CASRRPSRTGRGETQYF. CDR3 DNA: TGTGCCAGCCGAAGGCCCTCTCGGACAGGGCGGGGAGAGACCCAGTACTTC.

This clonotype was recorded many times. The rearrangement uses TRBV28 and TRBJ2-3; D ambiguous. The germline gives CDR1 MDHEN, CDR2 SYDVKM. V was cut by 7 bases and J by 3 bases, with 11 bases left in between. This CDR3 has 13 residues. In nucleotides, the CDR3 is TGTGCCAGCATCTCGCCTCAAACAGATACGCAGTATTTT. The encoded protein is CASISPQTDTQYF.

This clonotype has only a few counts. The chain joins TRBV28 to TRBJ1-5, with 7 bases lining up with TRBD1. After removal of 5 bases from V and 4 bases from J, the junction contained 8 bases not matched to a gene. The CDR3 sequence is 15 residues long. The V gene's germline CDR1 is MDHEN and CDR2 SYDVKM. The CDR3 here is CASSIRQGLNQPQHF. The CDR3 nucleotides are TGTGCCAGCAGTATTCGACAGGGCCTGAATCAGCCCCAGCATTTT.

Concerning this clonotype itself: One base away lies a much larger clone, so this may be a sequencing read error. Because the CDR3 is missing its conserved closing phenylalanine or tryptophan, this is likely a read error. The rearrangement joins TRBV28 to TRBJ1-2, with a tentative D call TRBD1 (5 bases). V lost 6 bases and J 3 bases, leaving 14 bases between the germline ends. The germline gives CDR1 MDHEN, CDR2 SYDVKM. This CDR3 contains 14 residues. The CDR3 DNA sequence: TGTGCCAGCAGCCAGGGTATCCCACACTATGGCTACACCCTC. It encodes CASSQGIPHYGYTL.

About this clonotype itself: A read error may be the cause here, since a much bigger clone is one base away. This sequence joins TRBV2 and TRBJ2-1, with 8 bases fitting TRBD2. Looked up from germline, CDR1 is SNHLY and CDR2 is FYNNEI. This CDR3 region has 15 residues. CDR3 coding DNA: TGTGCCAGCAGCTTATTCGGGGGGGCCTTAAATGGGCAGTTCTTC. Protein: CASSLFGGALNGQFF. The full variable domain, its missing parts supplied by reference TRBV2 and TRBJ2-1, is EPEVTQTPSHQVTQMGQEVILRCVPISNHLYFYWYRQILGQKVEFLVSFYNNEISEKSEIFDDQFSVERPDGSNFTLKIRSTKLEDSAMYFCASSLFGGALNGQFFGPGTRLTVL.

This clonotype was seen a handful of times. The chain has TRBV11-1 and TRBJ2-1; possibly TRBD2 for D (5 bases). Germline-derived CDR1 and CDR2 are SGHAT and FQDESV (reference sequence). V was clipped by 5 bases and J by 5 bases, with 19 bases between them. The CDR3 length is 16 residues. CDR3 bases: TGTGCCAGCAGCCGAAAAACGGGAACCATAAACAATGAGCAGTTCTTC. Its protein is CASSRKTGTINNEQFF.

Many counts were recorded for this clonotype. The CDR3 region has the DNA TGTGCCACCCGCCTCCTTGCAACTAATGAAAAACTGTTTTTT. Amino acids: CATRLLATNEKLFF. The chain recombines TRBV28 with TRBJ1-4; no firm D call. The V gene lost 10 bases and the J gene lost 0 bases, with 12 bases spanning the gap. Germline V gene lookup returns CDR1 MDHEN and CDR2 SYDVKM. The CDR3 contains 14 residues.

The V and J genes are TRBV20-1 and TRBJ2-1, with 8 positions matching TRBD2. From germline, CDR1 is DFQATT and CDR2 SNEGSKA (reference sequence). J lost 5 bases, V lost 1 base, and 13 bases had no gene match. CDR3 size: 17 residues. In DNA form, the CDR3 reads TGCAGTGCTAGAGTAGCTCCGGGGCTAGCGGGTAACAATGAGCAGTTCTTC. Translation: CSARVAPGLAGNNEQFF.

DNA for the CDR3: TGCAGTGCTAGGAATCCAGGGTATGGCTACACCTTC. This translates into CSARNPGYGYTF. The rearrangement uses TRBV20-1 and TRBJ1-2; tentatively, D is TRBD1 (5 bases). The CDR3 consists of 12 residues. With 3 bases removed from V and 5 bases from J, the gap between germline ends came to 10 bases. Germline assignment: CDR1 DFQATT and CDR2 SNEGSKA (reference sequence).

This clonotype was seen at least ten times. The chain recombines TRBV18 with TRBJ1-1, with unresolved D. This CDR3 has 13 residues. V lost 5 bases and J 7 bases, leaving 14 bases between the germline ends. Germline CDR1 KGHSH, CDR2 LQKENI. For the CDR3, the DNA is TGTGCCAGCTCATATCCCTCACTCAGTGAAGCTTTCTTT. Residues: CASSYPSLSEAFF.

This clonotype has a handful of counts. A much more abundant neighbour one base away suggests this may be a read error. The genes are TRBV7-8 and TRBJ1-2, with D hard to call. The CDR3 is made up of 14 amino acids. The germline V gene has CDR1 SGHVS and CDR2 FQNEAQ. Deletions cut 6 bases from V and 4 bases from J, with 15 bases between. CDR3 loop: CASRFKYGLYGYTF. The DNA of the CDR3 is TGTGCCAGCAGGTTTAAGTATGGACTCTATGGCTACACCTTC.

This clonotype was found many times. This chain links TRBV5-6 with TRBJ2-2; 11 nucleotides match TRBD2. Germline V gives CDR1 SGHDT, CDR2 YYEEEE. CDR3 length equals 16 residues. V was clipped by 3 bases and J by 2 bases; unmatched bases: 3. CDR3 coding DNA: TGTGCCAGCAGCTGGGGGACTAGCGGTAACACCGGGGAGCTGTTTTTT. Amino acid sequence: CASSWGTSGNTGELFF.

This clonotype occurred many times. The rearrangement joins TRBV28 to TRBJ1-1, with D unclear. The CDR3 covers 14 residues. Germline loops: CDR1 MDHEN, CDR2 SYDVKM. The V gene lost 3 bases and the J gene lost 6 bases, with 14 bases spanning the gap. This chain's CDR3 is CASSFHGSRAEAFF. The CDR3 DNA reads as TGTGCCAGCAGTTTTCATGGTTCTAGGGCTGAAGCTTTCTTT.

This clonotype has more than one count but fewer than ten. The chain couples TRBV19 to TRBJ2-1; tentatively, D is TRBD2 (5 bases). The CDR3 length is 17 residues. V was shortened by 4 bases and J by 2 bases, with 18 bases between the two germline ends. CDR1 LNHDA and CDR2 SQIVND come from the germline V gene (reference sequence). CDR3 sequence (DNA): TGTGCCAGTAGTACCCGGGATTCCATAAGGACCTACAATGAGCAGTTCTTC. Its protein is CASSTRDSIRTYNEQFF.

The chain links TRBV7-2 to TRBJ2-3, with D perhaps TRBD1 (6 bases). CDR1 and CDR2 from the germline V gene are SGHTA and FQGNSA. The CDR3 contains 15 residues. The V end was cut by 2 bases, the J end by 0 bases, with 9 bases between. CDR3 loop: CASSLSGVSTDTQYF. The CDR3 bases are TGTGCCAGCAGCTTATCAGGGGTTAGCACAGATACGCAGTATTTT.

The gene calls are TRBV12-3 or TRBV12-4 and TRBJ2-4; unclear D gene. The CDR3 contains 11 residues. V lost 2 bases and J 10 bases, leaving 6 bases between the germline ends. For the CDR3, the DNA is TGTGCCAGCAGTTTATTTCAGATTCAGTACTTC. Protein product: CASSLFQIQYF.